These 19 T cell receptor beta chains were all obtained from the same sample, sequenced in a study of cytomegalovirus exposure and HLA in healthy donors. Both 60 Vbeta primers and 13 Jbeta primers went into the PCR. Repertoires were generated with immunoSEQ multiplex PCR, while TCRdb's copy carries only in-frame clones and drops some. The profile covers about 200,000 clones, with approximately 83% appearing a single time and roughly 0.098% taken by the ten largest. Sequencing input: PBMCs. The receptor set was obtained from a boy aged 2-15 years in good health and CMV-seronegative.

The rearrangement links TRBV11-2 to TRBJ2-7; TRBD2 matches at 12 bases. Germline V CDR1 and CDR2: SGHAT, FQNNGV. V was clipped by 2 bases and J by 6 bases; unmatched bases: 5. CDR3 length: 15 residues. CDR3 sequence (DNA): TGTGCCAGCAGCTTATCTAGCGGGGGGGCTGGCGAGCAGTACTTC. Encoded protein: CASSLSSGGAGEQYF.

The genes are TRBV2 and TRBJ2-5, with D possibly TRBD1 on 6 matching bases. This CDR3 comprises 13 residues. V lost 9 bases to trimming and J lost 1 base, with 12 bases between them. CDR1 SNHLY and CDR2 FYNNEI come from the germline V gene. In nucleotides, the CDR3 is TGTGCCAGTTCGCGACAGGCCCAAGAGACCCAGTACTTC. Its translation: CASSRQAQETQYF.

This clone showed up just once. This rearrangement joins TRBV7-6 to TRBJ1-1; D gene ambiguous. The CDR3 sequence is 12 residues long. The V end was cut by 2 bases, the J end by 4 bases, with 5 bases between. Germline V gene sequence: CDR1 SGHVS, CDR2 FNYEAQ. The CDR3 here is CASSLSSTEAFF. The CDR3 bases are TGTGCCAGCAGCTTATCCTCCACTGAAGCTTTCTTT.

The V and J genes are TRBV2 and TRBJ1-2, with TRBD1 identical over 11 bases. J lost 6 bases, V lost 4 bases, and 7 bases had no gene match. Germline CDR1 SNHLY, CDR2 FYNNEI. CDR3 size: 15 residues. CDR3: CASSAGDRGIDGYTF. CDR3 coding DNA: TGTGCCAGCAGTGCCGGGGACAGGGGGATCGATGGCTACACCTTC.

J is TRBJ2-3 and V is TRBV5-6; maybe TRBD1 (6 bases). Germline V CDR1 and CDR2: SGHDT, YYEEEE. V was clipped by 0 bases and J by 1 base, with 15 bases between them. The CDR3 spans 17 residues. CDR3 in amino acids: CASSLGGYWTGTDTQYF. The CDR3 DNA reads TGTGCCAGCAGCTTGGGGGGATATTGGACAGGCACAGATACGCAGTATTTT.

Only one count was recorded for this clone. The chain uses TRBV9 and TRBJ2-2; 8 bases align to TRBD1. The CDR3 has 16 residues. Per the germline V gene, CDR1 is SGDLS and CDR2 is YYNGEE. J gave up 1 base and V 4 bases, and 6 bases lay outside the gene matches. CDR3 coding DNA: TGTGCCAGCAGCCCTCGGACAGGGATGAACACCGGGGAGCTGTTTTTT. Its translation is CASSPRTGMNTGELFF.

This clone was detected only a few times. This rearrangement joins TRBV19 to TRBJ1-1; possible D gene TRBD1, 6 bases. In germline, CDR1 is LNHDA, CDR2 SQIVND (reference sequence). The V end was cut by 6 bases, the J end by 1 base, with 9 bases between. This CDR3 has 13 residues. CDR3 bases: TGTGCCAGTAGGCAGGGGACGAACACTGAAGCTTTCTTT. Protein sequence: CASRQGTNTEAFF.

The chain is built from TRBV7-2 and TRBJ2-1; 9 bases agree with TRBD2. The germline V gene encodes CDR1 SGHTA and CDR2 FQGNSA. CDR3 size: 15 residues. The trim removed 1 base at V and 10 bases at J, leaving 8 bases unmatched. The CDR3 nucleotides read TGTGCCAGCAGCTTAGTTGGAGAGAGCGGGAGGGAGCAGTTCTTC. Translating gives CASSLVGESGREQFF.

This chain uses TRBV7-2 with TRBJ2-7, with TRBD2 matching 13 bases. The CDR3 sequence is 16 residues long. Looked up from germline, CDR1 is SGHTA and CDR2 is FQGNSA. V shed 1 base, J shed 2 bases, and the junction held 2 bases outside the gene matches. The DNA of the CDR3 is TGTGCCAGCAGCTTAGGGGGACTAGCGGGGCCCTACGAGCAGTACTTC. Translation gives CASSLGGLAGPYEQYF.

The chain couples TRBV6-5 to TRBJ2-1; D not resolved. The V and J ends lost 0 bases and 5 bases respectively, with 5 bases between them. CDR3 length: 13 amino acids. Germline V lookup: CDR1 MNHEY, CDR2 SVGAGI. The CDR3 DNA follows: TGTGCCAGCAGTTACTCGGCCAACAATGAGCAGTTCTTC. It translates to CASSYSANNEQFF.

A note on this clone: One end of the junction is discordant with germline, which a read error may explain. The chain has TRBV27 and TRBJ2-2; 8 nucleotides match TRBD1. Germline values: CDR1 MNHEY, CDR2 SMNVEV (reference sequence). This CDR3 has 14 amino acids. The CDR3 DNA is TGTGCCAGCAGGACGGACAGGGCCTACGGGGAGCCGTTTTTT. Its protein is CASRTDRAYGEPFF.

The rearrangement uses TRBV11-2 and TRBJ2-2; TRBD1 might be the D (7 bases). Trimming took 1 base from V and 0 from J, leaving 12 bases between them. There are 17 residues in the CDR3. The germline gives CDR1 SGHAT, CDR2 FQNNGV. DNA for the CDR3: TGTGCCAGCAGCTTAGTCCGGGGGACAGCGAACACCGGGGAGCTGTTTTTT. This sequence encodes CASSLVRGTANTGELFF. Full variable domain (remainder filled in from reference TRBV11-2 and TRBJ2-2): EAGVAQSPRYKIIEKRQSVAFWCNPISGHATLYWYQQILGQGPKLLIQFQNNGVVDDSQLPKDRFSAERLKGVDSTLKIQPAKLEDSAVYLCASSLVRGTANTGELFFGEGSRLTVL.

The V and J genes are TRBV7-2 and TRBJ2-7; 7 nucleotides align to TRBD1. V lost 5 bases and J lost 3; bases outside the gene matches: 7. In germline, CDR1 is SGHTA, CDR2 FQGNSA. There are 14 residues in the CDR3. Written as DNA, the CDR3 is TGTGCCAGCAGCCGCGGACAGGAGCTCTACGAGCAGTACTTC. Its protein is CASSRGQELYEQYF.

The gene calls are TRBV7-2 and TRBJ2-2, with D possibly being TRBD2 (6 bases). V lost 2 bases, J lost 5 bases, and 21 bases lay in between. This CDR3 has 18 residues. CDR1 is SGHTA, CDR2 FQGNSA, per germline. The CDR3 is CASSLTLERGTETGELFF. In DNA form, the CDR3 reads TGTGCCAGCAGCTTAACTTTGGAGCGCGGGACGGAAACCGGGGAGCTGTTTTTT.

The CDR3 loop is CATRPGQANQETQYF. CDR3 coding DNA: TGCGCCACCCGGCCGGGACAAGCAAACCAAGAGACCCAGTACTTC. This chain uses TRBV5-1 with TRBJ2-5; D may be TRBD1 (6 bases). Trimming pared 9 bases from V and 0 bases from J, leaving 18 bases between. This CDR3 comprises 15 residues. Germline V lookup: CDR1 SGHRS, CDR2 YFSETQ.

As for this clone: The same CDR3 is also encoded by other DNA sequences in this sample. The chain carries TRBV13 and TRBJ2-5, with D perhaps matching TRBD2 (5 bases). The germline CDR1 and CDR2 sequences are PRHDT and FYEKMQ (reference sequence). V was pared by 6 bases and J by 1 base, with 12 bases between. This CDR3 spans 14 amino acids. The CDR3 loop is CASSPGGFQETQYF. The CDR3 DNA reads as TGTGCCAGCAGTCCAGGAGGCTTCCAAGAGACCCAGTACTTC.

The table lists this clone with a few counts. The chain employs TRBV2 and TRBJ2-3; 9 nucleotides align to TRBD2. Germline V lookup: CDR1 SNHLY, CDR2 FYNNEI. This CDR3 is built from 19 residues. V shed 2 bases and J 2 bases; nucleotides not matched to a gene: 14. Written as DNA, the CDR3 is TGTGCCAGCAGTGAATTTGGTCCTGGTGGCGGGGGGGCCACAGATACGCAGTATTTT. It codes for CASSEFGPGGGGATDTQYF.

This rearrangement joins TRBV4-1 to TRBJ2-5, with TRBD1 matching 8 bases. V lost 4 bases, J lost 1 base, and 17 bases stayed unmatched. Germline lookup yields CDR1 MGHRA and CDR2 YSYEKL. This CDR3 has 19 residues. CDR3 DNA sequence: TGCGCCAGCAGCCGGGGCGGGACAGGCTACTTCGACACCCAAGAGACCCAGTACTTC. Its protein product is CASSRGGTGYFDTQETQYF.

This chain connects TRBV7-2 to TRBJ1-5, with a tentative D call TRBD1 (6 bases). Germline CDR1 and CDR2: SGHTA and FQGNSA. This CDR3 has 14 residues. The V end was cut by 5 bases, the J end by 0 bases, with 8 bases between. CDR3 in amino acids: CASSRDNSNQPQHF. CDR3 DNA: TGTGCCAGCAGCCGGGACAATAGCAATCAGCCCCAGCATTTT.